This TCR beta chain emerged from a study of blood T cells in healthy people across ages. All donors came from Russia, were Caucasian and healthy, and spanned ages roughly 6 to 95. The germline CDR1 and CDR2 sequences are LGHDT and YNNKEL (reference sequence). The CDR3 covers 13 residues. Between the trimmed V and J ends, which lost 9 bases and 2 bases, there was a span of 12 bases. A sample-barcoded 5' primer and a J-beta primer mix were used in a second PCR of about 7 to 12 cycles. Every molecule of cDNA carried a tag from a template-switch adaptor with 12 random nucleotides. TCRdb independently ran MiXCR on the 5' RACE reads; one entry per CDR3 protein. The data contain more than 1,400,000 distinct CDR3 sequences, about 43% of them singletons. Notes on the study in general: Estimated diversity across one million T cells was deemed an underestimate.

This clonotype has a single count. Its specificity is not known. The V call is TRBV3-1, the J call TRBJ2-3; D remains unclear. The receptor comes from a young woman in good health. The sequenced material came from blood. CDR3 nucleotide sequence: TGTGCCAGTCTTCGGCGAACCACAGATACGCAGTATTTT. Translating gives CASLRRTTDTQYF.